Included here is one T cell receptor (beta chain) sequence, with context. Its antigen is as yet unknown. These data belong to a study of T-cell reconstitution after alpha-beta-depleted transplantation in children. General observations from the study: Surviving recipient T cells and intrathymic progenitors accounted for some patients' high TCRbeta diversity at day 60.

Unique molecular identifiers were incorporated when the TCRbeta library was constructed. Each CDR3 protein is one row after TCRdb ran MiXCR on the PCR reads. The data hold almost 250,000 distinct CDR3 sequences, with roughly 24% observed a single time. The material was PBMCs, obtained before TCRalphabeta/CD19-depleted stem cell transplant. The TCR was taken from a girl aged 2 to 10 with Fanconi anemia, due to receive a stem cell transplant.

Written as DNA, the CDR3 is TGTGCCAGCAGTTCAAGACAGCGCCTGGGGTACTTC. As protein: CASSSRQRLGYF. This chain links TRBV28 with TRBJ2-4; TRBD1 is a possible D gene (5 bases). The length of the CDR3 is 12 residues. The V gene lost 4 bases and the J gene lost 15 bases, with 16 bases spanning the gap. Germline values: CDR1 MDHEN, CDR2 SYDVKM.